This T cell receptor beta chain was obtained from a study of regulatory T cells in long-lasting Graves disease. The overall study: Graves' patients, diagnosed recently, had received antithyroid drugs under 3 months.

V dropped 0 bases and J dropped 0 bases, with 5 bases sitting between them. The CDR3 has 13 amino acids. From germline, CDR1 is GTSNPN and CDR2 SVGIG (reference sequence). Time point reported: newly diagnosed GD, antithyroid drugs for less than 3 months. TCR sequences were obtained from RNA taken from PBMCs. This clonotype has at least ten counts. The TCR beta library used iRepertoire HTBI primers with Arm-PCR amplification of CDR3. Each CDR3 protein gets one entry after TCRdb re-called the multiplex PCR reads with MiXCR. The sample contains around 250,000 distinct CDR3 sequences, approximately 20% of which appear only once.

The receptor's source is a female donor with Graves disease. V and J are TRBV30 and TRBJ1-1, with D hard to call. The material sequenced was peripheral blood mononuclear cells (PBMCs), taken at new diagnosis, from a patient treated with antithyroid drugs. As DNA, the CDR3 is TGTGCCTGGAGTGTCCAGGTGAACACTGAAGCTTTCTTT. Translating gives CAWSVQVNTEAFF.